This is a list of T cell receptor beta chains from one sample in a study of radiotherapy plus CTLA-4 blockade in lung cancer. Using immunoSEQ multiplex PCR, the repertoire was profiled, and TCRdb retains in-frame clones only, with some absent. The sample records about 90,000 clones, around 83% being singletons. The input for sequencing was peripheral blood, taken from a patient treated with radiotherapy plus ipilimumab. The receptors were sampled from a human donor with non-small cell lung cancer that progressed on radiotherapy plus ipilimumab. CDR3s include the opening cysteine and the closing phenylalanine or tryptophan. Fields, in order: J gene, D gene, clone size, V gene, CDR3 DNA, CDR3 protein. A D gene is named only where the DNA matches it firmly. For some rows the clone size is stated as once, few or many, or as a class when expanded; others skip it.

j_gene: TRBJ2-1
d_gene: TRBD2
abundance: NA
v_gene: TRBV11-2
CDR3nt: TGTGCCAGCAGCTCTTTCCCGACTAGCGGGGGGATCTACAATGAGCAGTTCTTC
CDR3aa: CASSSFPTSGGIYNEQFF

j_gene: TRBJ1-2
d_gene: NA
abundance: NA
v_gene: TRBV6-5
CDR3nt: TGTGCCAGCAGTGAAGAGGGGACGGGTGGCTACACCTTC
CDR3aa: CASSEEGTGGYTF

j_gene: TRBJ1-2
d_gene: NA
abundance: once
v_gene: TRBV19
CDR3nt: TGTGCCAGTAGTTCCCCGGAAGGAGGACAGCGCTATGGCTACACCTTC
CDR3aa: CASSSPEGGQRYGYTF

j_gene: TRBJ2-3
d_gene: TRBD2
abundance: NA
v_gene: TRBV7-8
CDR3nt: TGTGCCAGCAGCCCGGGACTAGGGCTCCAGTATTTT
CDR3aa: CASSPGLGLQYF

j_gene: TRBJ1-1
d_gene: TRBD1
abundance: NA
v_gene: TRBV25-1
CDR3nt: TGTGCCAGCAGTCCGGGACAGGGGGCTGAAGCTTTCTTT
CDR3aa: CASSPGQGAEAFF

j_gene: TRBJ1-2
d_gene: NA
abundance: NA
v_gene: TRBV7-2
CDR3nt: TGTGCCAGCAGCAACAGCATGGGGCTACAGGGTCGGTATGGCTACACCTTC
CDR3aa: CASSNSMGLQGRYGYTF

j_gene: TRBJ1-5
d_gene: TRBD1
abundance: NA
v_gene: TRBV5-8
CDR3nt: TGTGCCAGCAGCTCTCAGGGGGGTCAGCCCCAGCATTTT
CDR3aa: CASSSQGGQPQHF

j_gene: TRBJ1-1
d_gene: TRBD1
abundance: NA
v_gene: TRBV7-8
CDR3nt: TGTGCCAGCAGCCCCGGGACAGGGGGGACCACTGAAGCTTTCTTT
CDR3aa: CASSPGTGGTTEAFF

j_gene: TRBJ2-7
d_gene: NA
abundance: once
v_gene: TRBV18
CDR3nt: TGTGCCAGCTCACCAGGGCTAACCGACTACGAGCAGTACTTC
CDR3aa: CASSPGLTDYEQYF

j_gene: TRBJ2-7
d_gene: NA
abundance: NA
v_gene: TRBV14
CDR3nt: TGTGCCAGCAGCGAGCTGGGACTGAACTACGAGCAGTACTTC
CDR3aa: CASSELGLNYEQYF

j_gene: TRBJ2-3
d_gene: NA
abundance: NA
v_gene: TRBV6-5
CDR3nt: TGTGCCAGCAGTTCAACGGGGACACCCTTCACAGATACGCAGTATTTT
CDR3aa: CASSSTGTPFTDTQYF

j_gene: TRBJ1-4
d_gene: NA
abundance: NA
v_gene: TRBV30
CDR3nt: TGTGCCTGGAGCCGTACGGTAGGAAAACTGTTTTTT
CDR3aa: CAWSRTVGKLFF

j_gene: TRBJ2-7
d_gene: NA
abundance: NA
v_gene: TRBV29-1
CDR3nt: TGCAGCGTTAGCACAGGGTTCTCCTACGAGCAGTACTTC
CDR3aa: CSVSTGFSYEQYF

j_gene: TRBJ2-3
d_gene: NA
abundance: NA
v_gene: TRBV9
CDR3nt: TGTGCCAGCAGCGTAGCCCCTCGGGATACGCAGTATTTT
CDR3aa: CASSVAPRDTQYF

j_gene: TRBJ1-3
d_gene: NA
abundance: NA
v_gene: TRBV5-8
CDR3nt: TGTGCCAGCAGCTCGCTCCCTCCCCTCTCTGGAAACACCATATATTTT
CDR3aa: CASSSLPPLSGNTIYF

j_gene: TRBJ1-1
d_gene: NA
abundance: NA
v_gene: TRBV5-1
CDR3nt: TGCGCCAGCAGCTTGGAGTTGAACACTGAAGCTTTCTTT
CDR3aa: CASSLELNTEAFF

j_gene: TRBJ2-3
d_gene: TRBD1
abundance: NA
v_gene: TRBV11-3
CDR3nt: TGTGCCAGCAGCTCGTCAACAGGGGGCCCGCAGTATTTT
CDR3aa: CASSSSTGGPQYF

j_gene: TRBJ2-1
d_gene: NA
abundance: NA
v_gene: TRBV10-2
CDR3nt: TGCGCCACAGGGGCGGGACGTAGATCCCAAAGCTCCTACAATGAGCAGTTCTTC
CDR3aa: CATGAGRRSQSSYNEQFF

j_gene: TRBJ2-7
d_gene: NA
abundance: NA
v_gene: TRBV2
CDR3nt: TGTGCCAGCAGTGGAGACGGGGGGCGACGAGAGCAGTACTTC
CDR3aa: CASSGDGGRREQYF

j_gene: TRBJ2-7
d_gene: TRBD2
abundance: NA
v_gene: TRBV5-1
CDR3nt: TGCGCCAGCAGCGGCGCGGGGGGCTCCTACGAGCAGTACTTC
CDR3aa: CASSGAGGSYEQYF